Below are 22 T cell receptor beta chains sequenced from a single sample in a study of T cell clonotyping in hematopoietic cell transplantation. Repertoires were generated with immunoSEQ multiplex PCR, while TCRdb's copy carries only in-frame clones and drops some. This sample has roughly 10,000 clones, with approximately 88% found just once. The source material was PBMCs, sampled 180 days after allogeneic stem cell transplant. These receptor sequences come from a male patient in his sixties who had an allogeneic stem cell transplant from an unrelated donor, so the T cells may come from the graft donor. Some clones in this sample may be carry-over from other donors' samples.

This chain uses TRBV4-2 with TRBJ1-6; 9 positions agree with TRBD1. Germline assignment: CDR1 LGHNA and CDR2 YNFKEQ. The CDR3 contains 14 residues. V lost 7 bases and J lost 9; bases outside the gene matches: 7. CDR3 coding DNA: TGTGCCAGCACCTGGGGACAGGGTGCTTCACCCCTCCACTTT. Its translation: CASTWGQGASPLHF.

J is TRBJ2-6 and V is TRBV19; D gene unclear. In germline, CDR1 is LNHDA, CDR2 SQIVND (reference sequence). V was trimmed by 7 bases and J by 0 bases, leaving 7 bases between them. The CDR3 covers 14 residues. The CDR3 bases are TGTGCCAGTACCCCAGGCTCTGGGGCCAACGTCCTGACTTTC. Amino acids: CASTPGSGANVLTF.

V is TRBV11-3 and J is TRBJ2-5, with D maybe TRBD1 (6 bases). The germline V gene encodes CDR1 SGHNT and CDR2 YENEEA. Between the trimmed V and J ends, which lost 5 bases and 1 base, there was a span of 20 bases. CDR3 length: 17 amino acids. The CDR3 DNA reads as TGTGCCAGCAGCCCAGGGACACCCGGGATGATCCAAGAGACCCAGTACTTC. Amino acid sequence: CASSPGTPGMIQETQYF. The whole variable domain, filled in from reference TRBV11-3 and TRBJ2-5, reads EAGVVQSPRYKIIEKKQPVAFWCNPISGHNTLYWYLQNLGQGPELLIRYENEEAVDDSQLPKDRFSAERLKGVDSTLKIQPAELGDSAVYLCASSPGTPGMIQETQYFGPGTRLLVL.

Only a few counts were recorded for this clone. The chain employs TRBV7-9 and TRBJ1-1; tentatively, D is TRBD1 (6 bases). Trimming removed 4 bases from V and 11 bases from J, with 14 bases in between. Per the germline V gene, CDR1 is SEHNR and CDR2 is FQNEAQ (reference sequence). This CDR3 region has 12 residues. The CDR3 protein is CASSSGQLGAFF. In DNA form, the CDR3 reads TGTGCCAGCAGCTCGGGACAACTGGGCGCTTTCTTT.

The chain links TRBV4-2 to TRBJ1-4; D unresolved. The CDR3 length is 15 residues. V lost 2 bases and J 5 bases, leaving 12 bases between the germline ends. The germline V gene has CDR1 LGHNA and CDR2 YNFKEQ. The CDR3 DNA reads TGTGCCAGCAGCCAAAATGAGGCGGGGAATGAAAAACTGTTTTTT. This codes for CASSQNEAGNEKLFF.

V and J are TRBV2 and TRBJ2-3, with D uncertain. V lost 7 bases, J lost 10 bases, and 18 bases lay in between. This CDR3 spans 13 amino acids. The germline gives CDR1 SNHLY, CDR2 FYNNEI. CDR3 protein: CASINLQLFAQYF. The CDR3 region has the DNA TGTGCCAGCATAAACCTACAGCTTTTCGCGCAGTATTTT.

The chain couples TRBV7-9 to TRBJ2-3; no clear D. This CDR3 region has 10 residues. Looked up from germline, CDR1 is SEHNR and CDR2 is FQNEAQ (reference sequence). Trimming cost V 10 bases and J 9 bases, with 11 bases left between them. The CDR3 reads CAIRVDTQYF. The CDR3 DNA is TGTGCCATCCGGGTGGACACGCAGTATTTT.

This chain uses TRBV27 with TRBJ1-6; tentative D call: TRBD1 (6 bases). V was clipped by 3 bases and J by 2 bases, with 11 bases between them. The germline V gene has CDR1 MNHEY and CDR2 SMNVEV (reference sequence). This CDR3 contains 16 residues. CDR3 sequence: CASSLGGGPYNSPLHF. CDR3 DNA sequence: TGTGCCAGCAGTTTGGGAGGGGGGCCCTATAATTCACCCCTCCACTTT.

In nucleotides, the CDR3 is TGTGCCAGCAGCTCCCGCGGGGGGGCAGGGGAGACCCAGTACTTC. It codes for CASSSRGGAGETQYF. This sequence joins TRBV11-3 and TRBJ2-5; 9 bases line up with TRBD2. J lost 5 bases, V lost 4 bases, and 8 bases had no gene match. Germline CDR1 SGHNT, CDR2 YENEEA. This CDR3 has 15 amino acids.

The rearrangement joins TRBV5-4 to TRBJ1-6; perhaps TRBD1 as D (6 bases). V shed 1 base and J shed 7 bases, with 15 bases lying between them. Germline CDR1 is SGHNT and CDR2 is YYREEE (reference sequence). The CDR3 covers 16 residues. CDR3 DNA sequence: TGTGCCAGCAGCTTGATGGGGGGCAGACGGAATTCACCCCTCCACTTT. As protein: CASSLMGGRRNSPLHF.

V gene TRBV27 combines with J gene TRBJ2-3; 8 bases line up with TRBD2. The CDR3 sequence is 14 residues long. Germline-derived CDR1 and CDR2 are MNHEY and SMNVEV (reference sequence). The V and J ends lost 4 bases and 5 bases, in that order; junction bases with no gene match: 5. DNA for the CDR3: TGTGCCAGCAGTTCACGGGGGGGTAGAGATACGCAGTATTTT. It is translated as CASSSRGGRDTQYF.

The chain has TRBV4-1 and TRBJ2-7; D remains unclear. Trimming removed 0 bases at V and 0 bases at J, with 9 bases between. The CDR3 has 15 amino acids. Germline CDR1 reads MGHRA; CDR2 reads YSYEKL. Written as DNA, the CDR3 is TGCGCCAGCAGCCAAGAGCCTTCCCGCTCCTACGAGCAGTACTTC. This translates into CASSQEPSRSYEQYF.

The rearrangement uses TRBV27 and TRBJ1-2; TRBD1 matches 8 bases. V lost 5 bases to trimming and J lost 4 bases; unmatched junction nucleotides: 9. CDR3 length: 15 residues. Germline loops: CDR1 MNHEY, CDR2 SMNVEV (reference sequence). The CDR3 DNA reads TGTGCCAGCAGTACCCAGACAGGGGTAGGCTATGGCTACACCTTC. Its translation is CASSTQTGVGYGYTF.

The V and J genes are TRBV5-6 and TRBJ2-2; a possible D gene is TRBD2 (6 bases). Trimming took 2 bases from V and 8 from J, leaving 10 bases between them. Germline assignment: CDR1 SGHDT and CDR2 YYEEEE. The CDR3 has 13 amino acids. The CDR3 loop reads CASSLTGLGELFF. DNA for the CDR3: TGTGCCAGCAGCTTAACAGGACTAGGGGAGCTGTTTTTT.

This chain connects TRBV15 to TRBJ1-4; perhaps TRBD1 as D (5 bases). This CDR3 is 14 amino acids long. V was clipped by 0 bases and J by 5 bases, with 7 bases between them. Germline-derived CDR1 and CDR2 are LNHNV and YYDKDF (reference sequence). The DNA for the CDR3 is TGTGCCACCAGCAGAGACAGGGAAAATGAAAAACTGTTTTTT. Its protein product is CATSRDRENEKLFF. Using reference TRBV15 and TRBJ1-4 for the parts outside the CDR3, the full variable domain is DAMVIQNPRYQVTQFGKPVTLSCSQTLNHNVMYWYQQKSSQAPKLLFHYYDKDFNNEADTPDNFQSRRPNTSFCFLDIRSPGLGDTAMYLCATSRDRENEKLFFGSGTQLSVL.

This clone has only one observation. The chain uses TRBV19 and TRBJ1-3; TRBD1 matches at 11 bases. Germline lookup yields CDR1 LNHDA and CDR2 SQIVND (reference sequence). V lost 7 bases to trimming and J lost 4 bases; unmatched junction nucleotides: 3. This CDR3 contains 14 residues. CDR3 sequence: CASKDRGPGNTIYF. CDR3 coding DNA: TGTGCCAGTAAGGACAGGGGGCCAGGAAACACCATATATTTT.

This rearrangement joins TRBV7-2 to TRBJ1-2, with TRBD1 matching 8 bases. The junction had 11 bases not matched to a gene; V was cut back by 4 bases and J by 7 bases. CDR1 is SGHTA and CDR2 is FQGNSA in the germline V gene. This CDR3 is built from 15 residues. CDR3 bases: TGTGCCAGCAGCTCTGCAGACGACAGGGGTAGTGGCTACACCTTC. Protein product: CASSSADDRGSGYTF.

The chain recombines TRBV6-5 with TRBJ1-1; tentatively, D is TRBD1 (6 bases). The germline CDR1 and CDR2 sequences are MNHEY and SVGAGI. The V gene lost 6 bases and the J gene lost 3 bases, with 17 bases spanning the gap. The CDR3 consists of 15 residues. In DNA form, the CDR3 reads TGTGCCAGCAGGGTGGGGGGCGCAGGAGACACTGAAGCTTTCTTT. Translated, it gives CASRVGGAGDTEAFF.

The chain uses TRBV6-1 and TRBJ1-2; 7 nucleotides agree with TRBD1. The CDR3 length is 14 residues. Germline CDR1 reads MNHNS; CDR2 reads SASEGT. V shed 7 bases and J 8 bases; nucleotides not matched to a gene: 13. CDR3 sequence: CASITTGPTRGYTF. CDR3 coding DNA: TGTGCCAGCATTACGACAGGGCCGACGCGCGGCTACACCTTC.

The chain combines TRBV6-1 with TRBJ1-1, with D maybe TRBD1 (6 bases). In germline, CDR1 is MNHNS, CDR2 SASEGT. The CDR3 sequence is 15 residues long. Trimming pared 0 bases from V and 6 bases from J, leaving 14 bases between. The CDR3 coding sequence is TGTGCCAGCAGTGAAGCGGGCAGGGGCGGGTCTGAAGCTTTCTTT. Its protein is CASSEAGRGGSEAFF.

CDR3 in amino acids: CAISESEGYTQYF. The CDR3 DNA follows: TGTGCCATCAGTGAGTCGGAAGGGTATACGCAGTATTTT. The chain couples TRBV10-3 to TRBJ2-3; unclear D gene. CDR1 ENHRY and CDR2 SYGVKD come from the germline V gene. CDR3 length: 13 amino acids. The V end lost 0 bases, the J end lost 7 bases, and 8 bases lay between the germline ends.

The rearrangement joins TRBV18 to TRBJ1-6, with D unresolved. The CDR3 consists of 13 residues. The V end lost 3 bases, the J end lost 10 bases, and 10 bases lay between the germline ends. Germline V gives CDR1 KGHSH, CDR2 LQKENI. CDR3 nucleotide sequence: TGTGCCAGCTCACCCCTGGCAGGCTCACCCCTCCACTTT. This sequence encodes CASSPLAGSPLHF.